One sample yielded the 10 T cell receptor beta chains listed below, sequenced in a study of regulatory and conventional T cells in RAG deficiency. Genomic DNA came from blood regulatory T cells gated CD4+ CD25-high CD127-low. Sequencing used immunoSEQ multiplex PCR; TCRdb keeps in-frame clones, though not all of them. The sample records about 19,000 clones, roughly 87% being singletons. These data were also reused for a study on regulatory T cells. That source notes: The PCR used 52 TRBV and 13 TRBJ primers.

Sequenced sample: Tregs sorted from blood. The receptors originated from a human donor in good health.

This clone is a singleton in its sample. DNA for the CDR3: TGTGCCAGCCTAACCTGGGGAGATACGCAGTATTTT. Amino acid sequence: CASLTWGDTQYF. The chain links TRBV18 to TRBJ2-3; no reliable D call. The germline V gene encodes CDR1 KGHSH and CDR2 LQKENI. With 8 bases removed from V and 5 bases from J, the gap between germline ends came to 11 bases. The CDR3 covers 12 residues.

The chain recombines TRBV25-1 with TRBJ2-6, with D maybe TRBD1 (5 bases). Between the trimmed V and J ends, which lost 6 bases and 0 bases, there was a span of 9 bases. Per the germline V gene, CDR1 is MGHDK and CDR2 is SYGVNS. The CDR3 loop spans 15 amino acids. The CDR3 DNA sequence: TGTGCCAGCAGCGCAGGGATCTCTGGGGCCAACGTCCTGACTTTC. Protein sequence: CASSAGISGANVLTF.

The chain couples TRBV18 to TRBJ1-1; the D gene is possibly TRBD1 (6 bases). CDR1 and CDR2 from the germline V gene are KGHSH and LQKENI. This CDR3 spans 18 amino acids. V gave up 5 bases and J gave up 4 bases, with 26 bases separating them. CDR3 amino acids: CASSLTTVTRGRGTEAFF. CDR3 sequence (DNA): TGTGCCAGCTCATTAACGACGGTTACCAGGGGCAGGGGCACTGAAGCTTTCTTT.

The chain employs TRBV6-5 and TRBJ1-1; perhaps TRBD1 as D (6 bases). The V end lost 4 bases, the J end lost 2 bases, and 11 bases lay between the germline ends. Germline V gene sequence: CDR1 MNHEY, CDR2 SVGAGI. CDR3 length: 14 residues. The CDR3 sequence: CASSLTGLNTEAFF. CDR3 DNA sequence: TGTGCCAGCAGTTTGACAGGCCTCAACACTGAAGCTTTCTTT.

The chain employs TRBV5-4 and TRBJ2-2, with 11 bases matching TRBD2. CDR1 is SGHNT, CDR2 YYREEE, per germline (reference sequence). V gave up 3 bases and J gave up 4 bases; unmatched junction bases: 5. The CDR3 length is 16 residues. CDR3 amino acids: CASSSGLAALTGELFF. The CDR3 nucleotides are TGTGCCAGCAGCTCGGGACTAGCGGCCCTCACCGGGGAGCTGTTTTTT.

The chain links TRBV27 to TRBJ2-3; D uncertain. CDR3 size: 14 residues. The V gene lost 3 bases and the J gene lost 2 bases, with 9 bases spanning the gap. CDR1 is MNHEY, CDR2 SMNVEV, per germline (reference sequence). The CDR3: CASSFSSTTDTQYF. Here the CDR3 DNA reads TGTGCCAGCAGTTTCTCGTCTACCACAGATACGCAGTATTTT.

The chain employs TRBV20-1 and TRBJ1-5; perhaps TRBD1 as D (5 bases). V was trimmed by 6 bases and J by 11 bases, leaving 14 bases between them. In germline, CDR1 is DFQATT, CDR2 SNEGSKA (reference sequence). CDR3 length: 11 amino acids. The CDR3 DNA follows: TGCAGTGCAGGCAGGGTTGCGTCCCAGCATTTT. It codes for CSAGRVASQHF.

The V call is TRBV11-3, the J call TRBJ1-1, with D possibly matching TRBD1 (5 bases). V was cut by 4 bases and J by 1 base, with 7 bases left in between. The CDR3 has 13 residues. Germline V lookup: CDR1 SGHNT, CDR2 YENEEA. CDR3 sequence (DNA): TGTGCCAGCAGCTGGACAACGAACACTGAAGCTTTCTTT. This gives the protein CASSWTTNTEAFF.

This clone has a single count. At one of its ends the junction is not consistent with the germline gene, which may arise from a read error. V usage is TRBV10-1 and J usage is TRBJ2-5; maybe TRBD2 (5 bases). This CDR3 has 13 amino acids. Germline V gene sequence: CDR1 WNHNN, CDR2 SYGVQD (reference sequence). The CDR3 loop reads CAGSGRREETQYF. In DNA form, the CDR3 reads TGCGCCGGCAGCGGCAGGCGAGAAGAGACCCAGTACTTC.

This clone was found once. This sequence joins TRBV5-1 and TRBJ1-1; D is uncertain. CDR3 length: 14 amino acids. The ends were cut back, 4 bases at V and 7 bases at J, with 17 bases in the middle. CDR1 and CDR2 (germline): SGHRS, YFSETQ. CDR3 DNA sequence: TGCGCCAGCAGCCGAGAAGGACGGAACTTTGAAGCTTTCTTT. As protein: CASSREGRNFEAFF.